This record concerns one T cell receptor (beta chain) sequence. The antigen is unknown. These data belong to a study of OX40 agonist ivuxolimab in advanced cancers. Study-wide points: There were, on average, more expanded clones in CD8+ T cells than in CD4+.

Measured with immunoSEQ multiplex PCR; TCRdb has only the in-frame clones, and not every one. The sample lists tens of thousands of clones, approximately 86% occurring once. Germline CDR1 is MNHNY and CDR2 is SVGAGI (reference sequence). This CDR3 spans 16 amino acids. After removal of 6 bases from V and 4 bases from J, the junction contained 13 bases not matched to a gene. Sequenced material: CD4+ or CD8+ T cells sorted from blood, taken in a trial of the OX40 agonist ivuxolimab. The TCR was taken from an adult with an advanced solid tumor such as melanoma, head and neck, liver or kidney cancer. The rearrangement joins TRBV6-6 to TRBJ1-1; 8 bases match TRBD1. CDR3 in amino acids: CASRSDRVDVRTEAFF. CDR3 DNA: TGTGCCAGCAGATCGGACAGGGTGGATGTTCGCACTGAAGCTTTCTTT.